These 27 T cell receptor beta chains share one sample of origin, sequenced in a study of breast tumors, draining lymph nodes, adjacent tissues listed by TCRdb under 2016. The axillary draining lymph nodes of breast cancer patients were the source of the lymph node samples. Library method: multiplex PCR. The run used an Illumina HiSeq 2000. TCRdb reworked the public reads: Q25 trimming with fastp, MiXCR clone assembly, productive beta chains retained. Records with the same CDR3 protein are collapsed into one entry carrying the most frequent genes and DNA. The sample table records approximately 250,000 distinct CDR3 sequences; 30% to 35% of these occur just once. Approximately 3.6% of the sample goes to the ten largest clones. The specimen sequenced was axillary lymph node tissue. These receptors originate from a female donor with breast cancer. Some clones in this sample may be carry-over from other donors' samples.

In its sample, this clonotype was seen many times. This chain connects TRBV3-1 to TRBJ1-2; D call uncertain. The V end was cut by 3 bases, the J end by 4 bases, with 12 bases between. CDR1 and CDR2 (germline): LGHDT, YNNKEL (reference sequence). The CDR3 extends over 14 amino acids. Written as DNA, the CDR3 is TGTGCCAGCAGCCAGGATATTCCCCCCTATGGCTACACCTTC. This translates into CASSQDIPPYGYTF.

This clonotype has only a few counts. One base away lies a much larger clone, so this may be a sequencing read error. The chain combines TRBV5-1 with TRBJ2-7; D may be TRBD1 (7 bases). Looked up from germline, CDR1 is SGHRS and CDR2 is YFSETQ. The CDR3 is 12 residues long. The CDR3 DNA reads as TGCGCCAGCAGCCTGGAGGGGGCCGAGCACTACTTC. Translation: CASSLEGAEHYF.

As to this clonotype: Being one base from a much bigger clone, this may be a read error. This chain connects TRBV2 to TRBJ1-2; D unclear. The CDR3 contains 13 residues. CDR1 is SNHLY, CDR2 FYNNEI, per germline. V was clipped by 6 bases and J by 5 bases, with 13 bases between them. CDR3 nucleotides: TGTGCCAGCAGCCCGGGCATTAGTTATGGCTACACCTTC. Its translation is CASSPGISYGYTF.

This clonotype was seen a single time. The CDR3 DNA reads as TGCAGTGCCGGACAGGGGAATTCACCCCTCCACTTT. Translation gives CSAGQGNSPLHF. The J gene is TRBJ1-6, the V gene TRBV20-1; the match to TRBD1 covers 9 bases. V shed 6 bases, J shed 7 bases, and the junction held 1 base outside the gene matches. CDR1 DFQATT and CDR2 SNEGSKA come from the germline V gene (reference sequence). CDR3 length: 12 amino acids.

This clonotype was detected many times. The chain joins TRBV5-4 to TRBJ2-5, with D perhaps being TRBD1 or TRBD2 (5 bases each). The ends were cut back, 6 bases at V and 5 bases at J, with 14 bases in the middle. The CDR3 consists of 13 residues. From germline, CDR1 is SGHNT and CDR2 YYREEE (reference sequence). In DNA form, the CDR3 reads TGTGCCAGCAACCTTTGGGGACGCGAGACCCAGTACTTC. Its protein product is CASNLWGRETQYF.

This clonotype was picked up many times. The chain employs TRBV12-3 or TRBV12-4 and TRBJ1-6; TRBD1 aligns across 9 bases. The CDR3 contains 18 residues. The V and J ends lost 6 bases and 0 bases, in that order; junction bases with no gene match: 9. The CDR3 sequence: CASRRSAGQGSYNSPLHF. CDR3 DNA: TGTGCCAGCAGAAGGAGCGCGGGACAGGGCTCCTATAATTCACCCCTCCACTTT.

At least ten counts were recorded for this clonotype. The chain couples TRBV7-2 to TRBJ1-6; TRBD1 aligns across 11 bases. Trimming removed 3 bases from V and 6 bases from J; junction bases left unmatched: 4. The germline CDR1 and CDR2 sequences are SGHTA and FQGNSA. There are 16 residues in the CDR3. CDR3 sequence: CASSLDRGHGNSPLHF. The CDR3 bases are TGTGCCAGCAGCTTGGACAGGGGGCACGGTAATTCACCCCTCCACTTT.

V gene TRBV27 combines with J gene TRBJ2-5, with 10 nucleotides matching TRBD2. The trim removed 4 bases at V and 5 bases at J, leaving 7 bases unmatched. Germline assignment: CDR1 MNHEY and CDR2 SMNVEV (reference sequence). This CDR3 has 15 residues. The CDR3 protein is CASSSLAGAGETQYF. The CDR3 coding sequence is TGTGCCAGCAGTTCCCTAGCGGGAGCGGGGGAGACCCAGTACTTC.

Details on this clonotype: Just one base apart from a much larger clone, this may be a read error. The chain combines TRBV7-9 with TRBJ1-2, with TRBD1 matching over 8 bases. Germline values: CDR1 SEHNR, CDR2 FQNEAQ (reference sequence). This CDR3 is 16 amino acids long. CDR3 loop: CASSLGGDRTLTGHTF. The CDR3 DNA sequence: TGTGCCAGCAGCTTAGGAGGGGACAGGACTTTAACTGGCCACACCTTC.

About this clonotype itself: The final CDR3 position lacks the conserved phenylalanine or tryptophan, pointing to a likely read error. The chain uses TRBV2 and TRBJ2-7; no clear D gene. CDR1 and CDR2 from the germline V gene are SNHLY and FYNNEI. With 4 bases removed from V and 0 bases from J, the gap between germline ends came to 16 bases. The CDR3 runs 16 residues. The CDR3 is CASSGFLVGSSYEQYL. CDR3 sequence (DNA): TGTGCCAGCAGTGGGTTTCTAGTGGGAAGCTCCTACGAGCAGTACCTC.

The gene calls are TRBV5-8 and TRBJ2-2; D not certain. Germline V gives CDR1 SGHTS, CDR2 YDEGEE. V dropped 8 bases and J dropped 2 bases, with 16 bases sitting between them. There are 15 residues in the CDR3. CDR3 coding DNA: TGTGCCAGTCTTGCGGAGATTGTCAACACCGGGGAGCTGTTTTTT. Its protein product is CASLAEIVNTGELFF.

This clonotype was seen at least ten times. This CDR3 is CASSLLGGTDTQYF. In DNA form, the CDR3 reads TGTGCCAGCAGCCTCCTGGGGGGCACAGATACGCAGTATTTT. The rearrangement joins TRBV7-6 to TRBJ2-3, with D perhaps assigned TRBD1 or TRBD2 (5 bases each). The CDR3 runs to 14 residues. Deletions cut 5 bases from V and 1 base from J, with 10 bases between. Germline-derived CDR1 and CDR2 are SGHVS and FNYEAQ.

There are many counts of this clonotype. This rearrangement joins TRBV7-9 to TRBJ2-5, with TRBD1 matching 10 bases. Germline assignment: CDR1 SEHNR and CDR2 FQNEAQ (reference sequence). CDR3 length: 14 amino acids. J lost 4 bases, V lost 5 bases, and 4 bases had no gene match. CDR3 sequence (DNA): TGTGCCAGCAGCACCCGGACAGGGGGAGAGACCCAGTACTTC. This translates into CASSTRTGGETQYF.

The V call is TRBV20-1, the J call TRBJ1-4; D might be TRBD1 (6 bases). Germline CDR1 DFQATT, CDR2 SNEGSKA (reference sequence). This CDR3 is 14 amino acids long. Trimming stripped 3 bases from V and 8 bases from J, with 16 bases between. The CDR3 DNA is TGCAGTGCTAGTGGCGGGGGCAGCACAGAAAAACTGTTTTTT. Translation: CSASGGGSTEKLFF.

The chain recombines TRBV6-1 with TRBJ1-2; D is uncertain. The CDR3 totals 14 residues. In germline, CDR1 is MNHNS, CDR2 SASEGT. Deletions cut 8 bases from V and 0 bases from J, with 13 bases between. CDR3 sequence reads: CASGMVGANYGYTF. As DNA, the CDR3 is TGTGCCAGCGGTATGGTGGGCGCTAACTATGGCTACACCTTC.

This clonotype was observed once. One base away lies a much larger clone, so this may be a sequencing read error. This rearrangement joins TRBV4-3 to TRBJ2-1, with 7 bases identical to TRBD2. Germline values: CDR1 LGHNA, CDR2 YSLEER. This CDR3 is built from 14 residues. Trimming at V came to 11 bases and at J to 5 bases, leaving 12 bases not matched to a gene. The CDR3 loop is CAPKAASGHNEQFF. CDR3 DNA: TGCGCCCCCAAGGCGGCTAGCGGCCACAATGAGCAGTTCTTC.

In its sample, this clonotype was seen many times. V and J are TRBV5-1 and TRBJ2-5; possibly TRBD1 for D (5 bases). CDR1 and CDR2 (germline): SGHRS, YFSETQ. The CDR3 has 13 amino acids. V was trimmed by 2 bases and J by 4 bases, leaving 9 bases between them. The CDR3 bases are TGCGCCAGCAGCTTAAACCAGGGAGAGACCCAGTACTTC. This sequence encodes CASSLNQGETQYF.

This clonotype occurred many times. The rearrangement joins TRBV10-3 to TRBJ2-2; no firm D call. Germline loops: CDR1 ENHRY, CDR2 SYGVKD. The CDR3 sequence is 13 residues long. Between the trimmed V and J ends, which lost 0 bases and 4 bases, there was a span of 3 bases. The CDR3 region is CAISESGTGELFF. CDR3 DNA: TGTGCCATCAGTGAGTCTGGCACCGGGGAGCTGTTTTTT.

This clonotype appeared many times. The rearrangement joins TRBV20-1 to TRBJ2-3; 7 bases are shared with TRBD2. Per germline, CDR1 DFQATT and CDR2 SNEGSKA (reference sequence). V lost 0 bases, J lost 1 base, and 10 bases stayed unmatched. The length of the CDR3 is 17 residues. DNA for the CDR3: TGCAGTGCTAGAGATCTAAGGAGCGGGGAGGGCACAGATACGCAGTATTTT. Amino acid sequence: CSARDLRSGEGTDTQYF.

This clonotype was detected a few times. The chain uses TRBV6-1 and TRBJ2-3, with TRBD2 matching 10 bases. This CDR3 is built from 18 residues. Germline CDR1 is MNHNS and CDR2 is SASEGT. Unmatched junction bases numbered 13, after V lost 2 bases and J lost 5 bases. CDR3 protein: CASSEIGPVAGGIDTQYF. CDR3 nucleotides: TGTGCCAGCAGTGAAATAGGCCCCGTAGCGGGAGGAATAGATACGCAGTATTTT.

The CDR3 protein is CATSRDRWHEQYF. CDR3 sequence (DNA): TGTGCCACCAGCCGGGACAGGTGGCACGAGCAGTACTTC. The gene calls are TRBV24-1 and TRBJ2-7, with 8 bases lining up with TRBD1. V lost 7 bases to trimming and J lost 5 bases; unmatched junction nucleotides: 6. Germline CDR1 is KGHDR and CDR2 is SFDVKD. The CDR3 is 13 amino acids.

The rearrangement joins TRBV7-9 to TRBJ1-1, with no clear D. V lost 5 bases and J 8 bases, leaving 9 bases between the germline ends. The CDR3 runs to 11 residues. CDR1 is SEHNR and CDR2 is FQNEAQ in the germline V gene (reference sequence). The CDR3 loop reads CASSGIREAFF. CDR3 DNA sequence: TGTGCCAGCAGCGGTATTAGAGAAGCTTTCTTT.

This clonotype was seen ten or more times. The chain has TRBV12-3 or TRBV12-4 and TRBJ2-1; 7 bases agree with TRBD1. The CDR3 sequence is 14 residues long. V shed 7 bases, J shed 2 bases, and the junction held 5 bases outside the gene matches. CDR3 coding DNA: TGTGCCAGCAAGATGACAGGGCCCTACAATGAGCAGTTCTTC. This translates into CASKMTGPYNEQFF.

This chain connects TRBV29-1 to TRBJ2-2, with 7 nucleotides matching TRBD2. The CDR3 length is 14 residues. Germline CDR1 is SQVTM and CDR2 is ANQGSEA. Trimming at V came to 8 bases and at J to 2 bases, leaving 8 bases not matched to a gene. The CDR3 DNA is TGCAGCTTAATAGGGACTACAAACACCGGGGAGCTGTTTTTT. This translates into CSLIGTTNTGELFF.

V and J are TRBV6-5 and TRBJ1-3; 12 positions match TRBD1. Germline CDR1 and CDR2: MNHEY and SVGAGI. There are 15 residues in the CDR3. J gave up 8 bases and V 5 bases, and 7 bases lay outside the gene matches. CDR3 nucleotides: TGTGCCAGCAGTGGGGGGACAGGGGGCGGCTACACCATATATTTT. Its translation: CASSGGTGGGYTIYF.

CDR3: CASSAGQPGSYEQYF. The CDR3 nucleotides are TGCGCCAGCAGCGCAGGACAACCGGGATCCTACGAGCAGTACTTC. J is TRBJ2-7 and V is TRBV5-1; tentatively, D is TRBD1 or TRBD2 (5 bases each). Germline CDR1 SGHRS, CDR2 YFSETQ. V dropped 4 bases and J dropped 1 base, with 15 bases sitting between them. This CDR3 region has 15 residues.

This clonotype was recorded at least ten times. This chain connects TRBV6-1 to TRBJ1-6; no firm D call. This CDR3 comprises 14 residues. V lost 0 bases, J lost 7 bases, and 7 bases lay in between. CDR1 and CDR2 from the germline V gene are MNHNS and SASEGT. CDR3 region: CASSEAGSNSPLHF. The CDR3 bases are TGTGCCAGCAGTGAAGCAGGGTCCAATTCACCCCTCCACTTT.